This T cell receptor (beta chain) derives from a study of patients and donors after allogeneic stem cell transplantation. TCRdb processed the RT-PCR reads anew with MiXCR; each CDR3 protein has one entry. This sample has over 200,000 distinct CDR3 sequences, with 35% to 45% found just once. CDR3 length equals 19 residues. After removal of 3 bases from V and 0 bases from J, the junction contained 17 bases not matched to a gene. Germline assignment: CDR1 GTSNPN and CDR2 SVGIG (reference sequence). The chain joins TRBV30 to TRBJ1-5, with TRBD1 identical over 7 bases. The sequenced material came from blood, either unsorted or a sorted T cell fraction (not recorded which). This receptor was identified in a human donor who was either an allogeneic HSCT recipient or a stem cell or donor lymphocyte infusion donor (not recorded which). It is not recorded whose cells these are; they may come from a transplant donor. The CDR3 reads CAWSGPTRDRVYSNQPQHF. As DNA, the CDR3 is TGTGCCTGGAGCGGTCCAACCCGGGACAGAGTTTATAGCAATCAGCCCCAGCATTTT.